The sequence of this T cell receptor beta chain was determined in a study of cytomegalovirus exposure and HLA in healthy donors. Whole-study context: Earlier, some 180 million T cells were analyzed, and fewer than 120 million unique TCR beta sequences were found among them.

Study-wide results and caveats: The authors later linked a missense DCLRE1C variant to TCR beta V- and J-gene trimming.

It was with 60 Vbeta and 13 Jbeta primers that the PCR ran. The data were produced by immunoSEQ multiplex PCR, yet TCRdb's version contains in-frame clones alone and is incomplete. The sample records over 85,000 clones, approximately 73% being singletons. The length of the CDR3 is 15 residues. V dropped 4 bases and J dropped 4 bases, with 17 bases sitting between them. Germline V CDR1 and CDR2: SGDLS, YYNGEE. As regards this clone: Its target is unknown.

Input material: PBMCs. The receptor was isolated from a middle-aged man in good health and CMV-seronegative. This chain connects TRBV9 to TRBJ2-5, with a weak D call TRBD1 (6 bases). The DNA for the CDR3 is TGTGCCAGCAGCCCTCGACAGGCCCGGGTAGAGACCCAGTACTTC. Its protein is CASSPRQARVETQYF.